Listed below are T cell receptor beta chains from one sample, sequenced in a study of chemoradiotherapy in HPV16-positive cancers. Clones were read by immunoSEQ multiplex PCR, and TCRdb kept only the in-frame ones, dropping some. The repertoire holds around 62,000 clones, with about 88% as singletons. The sample consisted of blood, taken from a patient who underwent chemoradiotherapy. These receptors all stem from a human donor with HPV-associated anogenital cancer. Each CDR3 is given with its conserved first and last residue. Fields, in order: V gene, D gene, clone size, J gene, CDR3 length, CDR3 protein, CDR3 DNA. A D gene is named only where the DNA matches it firmly. Size is omitted from some rows. Given values are once, few, many or a class for expanded clones.

V gene: TRBV27; D gene: -; clone size: -; J gene: TRBJ2-7; CDR3 length: 14; CDR3 protein: CASRPHMGPYEQYF; CDR3 DNA: TGTGCCAGCAGGCCCCACATGGGGCCCTACGAGCAGTACTTC
V gene: TRBV18; D gene: -; clone size: -; J gene: TRBJ2-3; CDR3 length: 17; CDR3 protein: CASSPTGAGFRADTQYF; CDR3 DNA: TGTGCCAGCTCACCAACGGGCGCAGGTTTCAGGGCAGATACGCAGTATTTT
V gene: TRBV28; D gene: -; clone size: -; J gene: TRBJ1-2; CDR3 length: 12; CDR3 protein: CASSPREYGYTF; CDR3 DNA: TGTGCCAGCAGCCCAAGGGAGTATGGCTACACCTTC
V gene: TRBV5-1; D gene: TRBD1; clone size: few; J gene: TRBJ2-7; CDR3 length: 14; CDR3 protein: CASSLGTGGYEQYF; CDR3 DNA: TGCGCCAGCAGCTTGGGGACAGGGGGCTACGAGCAGTACTTC
V gene: TRBV28; D gene: -; clone size: -; J gene: TRBJ1-1; CDR3 length: 15; CDR3 protein: CASSQRVGQSSEAFF; CDR3 DNA: TGTGCCAGCAGTCAAAGAGTGGGCCAGTCCTCCGAAGCTTTCTTT
V gene: TRBV29-1; D gene: TRBD1; clone size: -; J gene: TRBJ1-1; CDR3 length: 15; CDR3 protein: CSVEGWTGSNTEAFF; CDR3 DNA: TGCAGCGTTGAGGGTTGGACAGGATCGAACACTGAAGCTTTCTTT
V gene: TRBV6-6; D gene: TRBD1; clone size: -; J gene: TRBJ1-2; CDR3 length: 12; CDR3 protein: CATRGGKDGYTF; CDR3 DNA: TGTGCCACCAGGGGGGGTAAGGATGGCTACACCTTC
V gene: TRBV5-4; D gene: TRBD2; clone size: -; J gene: TRBJ2-7; CDR3 length: 15; CDR3 protein: CASSHRLLAAYEQYF; CDR3 DNA: TGTGCCAGCAGCCACAGGCTACTAGCGGCCTACGAGCAGTACTTC
V gene: TRBV19; D gene: TRBD1; clone size: -; J gene: TRBJ1-1; CDR3 length: 18; CDR3 protein: CASSIRTGGGRLNTEAFF; CDR3 DNA: TGTGCCAGTAGTATTAGGACAGGAGGAGGGCGACTTAACACTGAAGCTTTCTTT
V gene: TRBV7-2; D gene: -; clone size: -; J gene: TRBJ1-1; CDR3 length: 12; CDR3 protein: CASSPSRVEAFF; CDR3 DNA: TGTGCCAGCAGCCCCTCCCGGGTTGAAGCTTTCTTT
V gene: TRBV27; D gene: TRBD2; clone size: -; J gene: TRBJ2-3; CDR3 length: 17; CDR3 protein: CASSLSLAGPSTDTQYF; CDR3 DNA: TGTGCCAGCAGTTTGTCCCTAGCGGGACCCAGCACAGATACGCAGTATTTT
V gene: TRBV5-1; D gene: -; clone size: -; J gene: TRBJ2-5; CDR3 length: 16; CDR3 protein: CASSPGVGPRGETQYF; CDR3 DNA: TGCGCCAGCAGCCCTGGGGTAGGTCCTCGAGGGGAGACCCAGTACTTC
V gene: TRBV2; D gene: -; clone size: few; J gene: TRBJ1-1; CDR3 length: 18; CDR3 protein: CASSAAGTIGRATTEAFF; CDR3 DNA: TGTGCCAGCAGTGCTGCCGGAACTATCGGCAGGGCTACCACTGAAGCTTTCTTT
V gene: TRBV7-2; D gene: TRBD1; clone size: -; J gene: TRBJ1-6; CDR3 length: 14; CDR3 protein: CASSSTGGNSPLHF; CDR3 DNA: TGTGCCAGCAGCTCGACAGGGGGGAATTCACCCCTCCACTTT
V gene: TRBV9; D gene: -; clone size: -; J gene: TRBJ2-1; CDR3 length: 17; CDR3 protein: CASSPSYRDIQNNEQFF; CDR3 DNA: TGTGCCAGCAGCCCCTCCTACCGGGACATCCAGAACAATGAGCAGTTCTTC
V gene: TRBV27; D gene: -; clone size: -; J gene: TRBJ2-5; CDR3 length: 16; CDR3 protein: CASSLTPTSGGETQYF; CDR3 DNA: TGTGCCAGCAGTTTGACTCCGACCAGCGGTGGGGAGACCCAGTACTTC
V gene: TRBV10-3; D gene: -; clone size: -; J gene: TRBJ2-3; CDR3 length: 10; CDR3 protein: CAIGQDTQYF; CDR3 DNA: TGTGCCATCGGGCAAGATACGCAGTATTTT
V gene: TRBV7-9; D gene: -; clone size: few; J gene: TRBJ1-4; CDR3 length: 14; CDR3 protein: CASSLGSGWEKLFF; CDR3 DNA: TGTGCCAGCAGCTTAGGGTCGGGATGGGAAAAACTGTTTTTT
V gene: TRBV6-4; D gene: -; clone size: -; J gene: TRBJ1-3; CDR3 length: 17; CDR3 protein: CASSDSGGGSSGNTIYF; CDR3 DNA: TGTGCCAGCAGTGACTCGGGGGGGGGAAGCTCTGGAAACACCATATATTTT
V gene: TRBV5-1; D gene: TRBD2; clone size: -; J gene: TRBJ2-7; CDR3 length: 15; CDR3 protein: CASSLDGGRSYEQYF; CDR3 DNA: TGCGCCAGCAGCTTGGATGGCGGGAGGTCTTACGAGCAGTACTTC
V gene: TRBV2; D gene: -; clone size: -; J gene: TRBJ1-2; CDR3 length: 15; CDR3 protein: CASSEAKGEAVSRTF; CDR3 DNA: TGTGCCAGCAGTGAAGCGAAAGGCGAAGCAGTGAGTCGCACCTTC
V gene: TRBV5-5; D gene: -; clone size: -; J gene: TRBJ1-1; CDR3 length: 15; CDR3 protein: CASSLGGAGNTEAFF; CDR3 DNA: TGTGCCAGCTCTCTCGGAGGGGCAGGGAACACTGAAGCTTTCTTT
V gene: TRBV5-8; D gene: TRBD1; clone size: -; J gene: TRBJ1-5; CDR3 length: 15; CDR3 protein: CASSLKTGGYQPQHF; CDR3 DNA: TGTGCCAGCAGCTTGAAGACAGGGGGTTATCAGCCCCAGCATTTT
V gene: TRBV15; D gene: TRBD1; clone size: once; J gene: TRBJ2-7; CDR3 length: 16; CDR3 protein: CATSREYGTGGYEQYF; CDR3 DNA: TGTGCCACCAGCAGAGAGTACGGGACAGGGGGATACGAGCAGTACTTC
V gene: TRBV10-1; D gene: -; clone size: -; J gene: TRBJ1-2; CDR3 length: 13; CDR3 protein: CASRTAGGYGYTF; CDR3 DNA: TGCGCCAGCAGGACAGCCGGGGGTTATGGCTACACCTTC
V gene: TRBV27; D gene: -; clone size: -; J gene: TRBJ1-2; CDR3 length: 15; CDR3 protein: CASSFRQPQGSGYTF; CDR3 DNA: TGTGCCAGCAGTTTCCGACAGCCTCAGGGCTCTGGCTACACCTTC
V gene: TRBV27; D gene: TRBD1; clone size: -; J gene: TRBJ1-1; CDR3 length: 19; CDR3 protein: CASSFYPTGARRENTEAFF; CDR3 DNA: TGTGCCAGCAGTTTTTATCCAACAGGGGCCCGCCGGGAGAACACTGAAGCTTTCTTT
V gene: TRBV7-9; D gene: TRBD2; clone size: once; J gene: TRBJ2-3; CDR3 length: 14; CDR3 protein: CASSFTSVTDTQYF; CDR3 DNA: TGTGCCAGCAGCTTTACTAGCGTCACAGATACGCAGTATTTT
V gene: TRBV16; D gene: TRBD1; clone size: -; J gene: TRBJ2-2; CDR3 length: 16; CDR3 protein: CASSPRQGVNTGELFF; CDR3 DNA: TGTGCCAGCAGCCCTCGACAGGGAGTAAACACCGGGGAGCTGTTTTTT
V gene: TRBV10-3; D gene: TRBD2; clone size: -; J gene: TRBJ2-3; CDR3 length: 16; CDR3 protein: CAIRKGLAGSTDTQYF; CDR3 DNA: TGTGCCATCAGAAAGGGACTAGCGGGGAGCACAGATACGCAGTATTTT
V gene: TRBV27; D gene: TRBD1; clone size: -; J gene: TRBJ1-1; CDR3 length: 15; CDR3 protein: CASSLYAGGRTEAFF; CDR3 DNA: TGTGCCAGCAGTTTATACGCAGGGGGCAGAACTGAAGCTTTCTTT
V gene: TRBV5-1; D gene: TRBD1; clone size: -; J gene: TRBJ2-1; CDR3 length: 16; CDR3 protein: CASSSRQARGRNEQFF; CDR3 DNA: TGCGCCAGCAGCTCCCGACAGGCAAGGGGGCGGAATGAGCAGTTCTTC
V gene: TRBV6-1; D gene: -; clone size: -; J gene: TRBJ1-2; CDR3 length: 15; CDR3 protein: CASSATAGFNYGYTF; CDR3 DNA: TGTGCCAGCAGTGCGACAGCAGGATTTAACTATGGCTACACCTTC
V gene: TRBV27; D gene: -; clone size: -; J gene: TRBJ2-7; CDR3 length: 14; CDR3 protein: CASSLGINSYEQYF; CDR3 DNA: TGTGCCAGCAGTTTAGGCATTAACTCCTACGAGCAGTACTTC
V gene: TRBV1; D gene: -; clone size: -; J gene: TRBJ2-5; CDR3 length: 17; CDR3 protein: CTSNQIRLAGGQETQYF; CDR3 DNA: TGCACCAGCAACCAAATTAGACTAGCGGGAGGCCAAGAGACCCAGTACTTC
V gene: TRBV7-9; D gene: TRBD1; clone size: -; J gene: TRBJ2-7; CDR3 length: 15; CDR3 protein: CASSFLGIGTVEQYF; CDR3 DNA: TGTGCCAGCAGCTTTCTCGGAATAGGGACAGTCGAGCAGTACTTC
V gene: TRBV18; D gene: TRBD2; clone size: -; J gene: TRBJ2-1; CDR3 length: 14; CDR3 protein: CASSPGTSGGEQFF; CDR3 DNA: TGTGCCAGCTCACCCGGGACTAGCGGGGGTGAGCAGTTCTTC
V gene: TRBV6-1; D gene: -; clone size: -; J gene: TRBJ1-1; CDR3 length: 12; CDR3 protein: CASSRAGGEAFF; CDR3 DNA: TGTGCCAGCAGTAGGGCCGGGGGTGAAGCTTTCTTT
V gene: TRBV15; D gene: -; clone size: -; J gene: TRBJ2-2; CDR3 length: 13; CDR3 protein: CATTLRRGGELFF; CDR3 DNA: TGTGCCACCACTCTCAGGAGGGGCGGGGAGCTGTTTTTT
V gene: TRBV6-1; D gene: TRBD1; clone size: -; J gene: TRBJ1-2; CDR3 length: 12; CDR3 protein: CASGQGSYGYTF; CDR3 DNA: TGTGCCAGCGGACAGGGGTCCTATGGCTACACCTTC
V gene: TRBV6-1; D gene: -; clone size: -; J gene: TRBJ2-1; CDR3 length: 14; CDR3 protein: CATRGGVAYNEQFF; CDR3 DNA: TGTGCCACCCGAGGAGGGGTAGCCTACAATGAGCAGTTCTTC
V gene: TRBV14; D gene: -; clone size: -; J gene: TRBJ1-2; CDR3 length: 14; CDR3 protein: CASSQVTGTYGYTF; CDR3 DNA: TGTGCCAGCAGCCAAGTAACCGGGACCTATGGCTACACCTTC
V gene: TRBV27; D gene: -; clone size: -; J gene: TRBJ1-6; CDR3 length: 12; CDR3 protein: CASSFMNSPLHF; CDR3 DNA: TGTGCCAGCAGTTTTATGAATTCACCCCTCCACTTT
V gene: TRBV7-2; D gene: -; clone size: -; J gene: TRBJ2-7; CDR3 length: 14; CDR3 protein: CASSLDGYNSEQYF; CDR3 DNA: TGTGCCAGCAGCTTAGACGGCTACAACAGCGAGCAGTACTTC
V gene: TRBV15; D gene: -; clone size: -; J gene: TRBJ1-5; CDR3 length: 16; CDR3 protein: CATSRGGVRNNQPQHF; CDR3 DNA: TGTGCCACCAGCAGAGGCGGAGTGAGGAACAATCAGCCCCAGCATTTT
V gene: TRBV4-1; D gene: TRBD1; clone size: -; J gene: TRBJ1-3; CDR3 length: 16; CDR3 protein: CASSHPGQGTGNTIYF; CDR3 DNA: TGCGCCAGCAGCCACCCCGGACAGGGGACTGGAAACACCATATATTTT
V gene: TRBV27; D gene: TRBD1; clone size: -; J gene: TRBJ2-6; CDR3 length: 16; CDR3 protein: CASSIRQGSGANVLTF; CDR3 DNA: TGTGCCAGCAGTATCCGACAGGGCTCTGGGGCCAACGTCCTGACTTTC
V gene: TRBV28; D gene: TRBD1; clone size: -; J gene: TRBJ1-2; CDR3 length: 12; CDR3 protein: CASSQQGYGYTF; CDR3 DNA: TGTGCCAGCAGCCAACAGGGGTATGGCTACACCTTC
V gene: TRBV11-2; D gene: -; clone size: -; J gene: TRBJ2-7; CDR3 length: 13; CDR3 protein: CASSLEDSYEQYF; CDR3 DNA: TGTGCCAGCAGCTTAGAAGACAGTTACGAGCAGTACTTC
V gene: TRBV19; D gene: TRBD1; clone size: -; J gene: TRBJ1-2; CDR3 length: 13; CDR3 protein: CASRKQGAYGYTF; CDR3 DNA: TGTGCCAGTAGGAAACAGGGGGCCTATGGCTACACCTTC
V gene: TRBV27; D gene: TRBD2; clone size: many; J gene: TRBJ2-2; CDR3 length: 14; CDR3 protein: CASSPSGLAGELFF; CDR3 DNA: TGTGCCAGCAGTCCTTCGGGACTAGCGGGAGAGCTGTTTTTT